This T cell receptor beta chain comes out of a study of regulatory dendritic cells for organ transplantation. On this clone: The germline gene is not matched at one end of the junction; a read error may be the cause.

Germline V lookup: CDR1 SGHTA, CDR2 FQGNSA. The CDR3 sequence is 12 residues long. TCRdb keeps only in-frame clones here, not all; method: immunoSEQ multiplex PCR. Here the sample spans 25,000 to 30,000 clones, 75% to 80% being singletons. The sequence derives from a human donor in good health. The sequenced material came from memory CD4+ T cells from blood. Subset defined: CD45RO+ memory T cells. The chain couples TRBV7-2 to TRBJ2-2; D may be TRBD2 (5 bases). In nucleotides, the CDR3 is TGTGCCAGCAGCCCCCGGACGGTGGAGGTGTTTTTT. It codes for CASSPRTVEVFF.